This T cell receptor (beta chain) was obtained from a study of T-cell reconstitution after alpha-beta-depleted transplantation in children. Preparation of the TCRbeta library was carried out with unique molecular identifiers. TCRdb called the PCR reads again in MiXCR, with one record for every CDR3 protein. The table has approximately 640,000 distinct CDR3 sequences, approximately 15% seen once; the top ten hold 1.1%. This clonotype was picked up many times. Germline values: CDR1 DFQATT, CDR2 SNEGSKA (reference sequence). V lost 0 bases and J lost 7, with 6 bases in between. The CDR3 is 11 residues long.

This sequence originates from a human donor who donated a stem cell graft to a child with acute myeloid leukemia. The sequences come from PBMCs from the stem cell graft donor, collected from the stem cell graft. The V gene is TRBV20-1, the J gene TRBJ1-2; D gene uncertain. The CDR3 here is CSARDTGGYTF. The DNA of the CDR3 is TGCAGTGCTAGAGATACGGGTGGCTACACCTTC.